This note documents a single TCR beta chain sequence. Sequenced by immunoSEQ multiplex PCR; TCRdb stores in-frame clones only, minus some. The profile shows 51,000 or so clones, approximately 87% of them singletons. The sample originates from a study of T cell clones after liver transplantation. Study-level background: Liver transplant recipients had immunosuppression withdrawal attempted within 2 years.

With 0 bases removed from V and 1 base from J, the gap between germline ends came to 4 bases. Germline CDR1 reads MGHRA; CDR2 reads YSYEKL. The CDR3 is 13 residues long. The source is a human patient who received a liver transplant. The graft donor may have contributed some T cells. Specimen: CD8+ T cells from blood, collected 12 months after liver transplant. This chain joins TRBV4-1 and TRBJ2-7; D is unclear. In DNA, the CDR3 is TGCGCCAGCAGCCAAGACGGTTCCTACGAGCAGTACTTC. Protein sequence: CASSQDGSYEQYF.